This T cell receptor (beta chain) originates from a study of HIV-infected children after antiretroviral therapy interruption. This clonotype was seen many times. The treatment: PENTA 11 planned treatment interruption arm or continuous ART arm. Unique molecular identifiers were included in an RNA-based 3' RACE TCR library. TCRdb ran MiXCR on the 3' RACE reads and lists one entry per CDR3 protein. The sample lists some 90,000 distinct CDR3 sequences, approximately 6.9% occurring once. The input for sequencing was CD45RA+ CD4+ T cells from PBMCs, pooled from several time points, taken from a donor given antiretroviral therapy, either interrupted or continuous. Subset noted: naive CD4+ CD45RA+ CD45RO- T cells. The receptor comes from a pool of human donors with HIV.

CDR3 region: CASSMPSETQYF. The CDR3 DNA is TGTGCCAGTAGTATGCCGTCAGAGACCCAGTACTTC. The chain has TRBV19 and TRBJ2-5; D remains unclear. Per the germline V gene, CDR1 is LNHDA and CDR2 is SQIVND (reference sequence). V was trimmed by 3 bases and J by 4 bases, leaving 6 bases between them. The CDR3 runs to 12 residues.